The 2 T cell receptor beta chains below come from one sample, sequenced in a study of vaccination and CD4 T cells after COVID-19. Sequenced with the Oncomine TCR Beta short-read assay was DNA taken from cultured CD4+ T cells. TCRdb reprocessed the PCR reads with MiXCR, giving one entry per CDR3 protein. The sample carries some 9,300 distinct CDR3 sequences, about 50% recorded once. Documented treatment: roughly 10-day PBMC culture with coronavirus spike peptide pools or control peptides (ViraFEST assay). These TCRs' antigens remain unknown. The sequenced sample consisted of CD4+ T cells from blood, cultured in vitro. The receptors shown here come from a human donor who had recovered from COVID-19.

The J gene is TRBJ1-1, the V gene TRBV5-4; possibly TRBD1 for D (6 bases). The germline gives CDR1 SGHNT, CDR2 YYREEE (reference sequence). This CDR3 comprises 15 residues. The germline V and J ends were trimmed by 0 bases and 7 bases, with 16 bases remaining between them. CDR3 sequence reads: CASSLAGGHHFEAFF. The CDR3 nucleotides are TGTGCCAGCAGCTTGGCCGGGGGGCACCACTTTGAAGCTTTCTTT.

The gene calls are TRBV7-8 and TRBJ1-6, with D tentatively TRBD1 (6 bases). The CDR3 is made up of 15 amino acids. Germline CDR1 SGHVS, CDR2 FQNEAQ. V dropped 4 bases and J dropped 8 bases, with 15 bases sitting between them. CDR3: CASSSRGSFDSPLHF. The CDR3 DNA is TGTGCCAGCAGCTCCAGGGGCAGTTTCGATTCACCCCTCCACTTT.